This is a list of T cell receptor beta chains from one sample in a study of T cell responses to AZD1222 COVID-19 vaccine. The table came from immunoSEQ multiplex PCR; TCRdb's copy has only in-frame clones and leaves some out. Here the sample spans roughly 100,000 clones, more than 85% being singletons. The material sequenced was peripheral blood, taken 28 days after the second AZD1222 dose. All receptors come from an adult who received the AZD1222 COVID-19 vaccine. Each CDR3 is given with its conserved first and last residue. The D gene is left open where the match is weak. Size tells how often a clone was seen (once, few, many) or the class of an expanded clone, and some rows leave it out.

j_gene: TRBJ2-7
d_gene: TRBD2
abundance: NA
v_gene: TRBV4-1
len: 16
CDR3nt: TGCGCCAGCAGCCAAGTACATAGCGGGGAAACCTACGAGCAGTACTTC
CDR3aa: CASSQVHSGETYEQYF

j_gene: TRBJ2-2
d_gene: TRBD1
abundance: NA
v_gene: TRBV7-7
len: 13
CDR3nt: TGTGCCAGTCTAGACAGGGCCACCGGGGAGCTGTTTTTT
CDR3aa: CASLDRATGELFF

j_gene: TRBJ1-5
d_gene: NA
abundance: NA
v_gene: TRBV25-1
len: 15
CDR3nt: TGTGCCAGCAGTGAATGGGGGTCGGGGGATCAGCCCCAGCATTTT
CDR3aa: CASSEWGSGDQPQHF

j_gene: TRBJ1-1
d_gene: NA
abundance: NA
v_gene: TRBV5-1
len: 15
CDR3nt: TGCGCCAGCAGCTTGGTGGCTGTAGTGAACACTGAAGCTTTCTTT
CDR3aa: CASSLVAVVNTEAFF

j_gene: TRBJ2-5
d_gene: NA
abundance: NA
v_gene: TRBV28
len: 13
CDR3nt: TGTGCCAGCAGTTTGGGCGGCCAAGAGACCCAGTACTTC
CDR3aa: CASSLGGQETQYF

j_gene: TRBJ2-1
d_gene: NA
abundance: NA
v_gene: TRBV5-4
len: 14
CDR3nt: TGTGCCAGCAGACCTCAGGATGGGGACAATCAGCAGTTCTTC
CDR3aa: CASRPQDGDNQQFF

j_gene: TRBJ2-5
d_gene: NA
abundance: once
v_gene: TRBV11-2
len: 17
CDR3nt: TGTGCCAGCAGCTTAACGCCCCGGGACGTCCACCAGGAGACCCAGTACTTC
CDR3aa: CASSLTPRDVHQETQYF

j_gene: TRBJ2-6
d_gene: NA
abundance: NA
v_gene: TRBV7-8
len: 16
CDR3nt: TGTGCCAGCAGCACACGGACATATCCTGGGGCCAACGTCCTGACTTTC
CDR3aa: CASSTRTYPGANVLTF

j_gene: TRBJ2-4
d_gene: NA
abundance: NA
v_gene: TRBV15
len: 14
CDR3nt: TGTGCCACCAGCTTGGGGGGGGCCGGAAACATTCAGTACTTC
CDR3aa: CATSLGGAGNIQYF

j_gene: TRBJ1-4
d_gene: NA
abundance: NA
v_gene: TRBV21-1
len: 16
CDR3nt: TGTGCCAGCAGCAACGGAATAAGGGGGGGTCTTGAAAAACTGTTTTTT
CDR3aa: CASSNGIRGGLEKLFF

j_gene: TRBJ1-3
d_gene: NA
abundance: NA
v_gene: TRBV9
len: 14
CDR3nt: TGTGCCAGCAGCGTCGCCTCAGCTGGAAACACCATATATTTT
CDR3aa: CASSVASAGNTIYF

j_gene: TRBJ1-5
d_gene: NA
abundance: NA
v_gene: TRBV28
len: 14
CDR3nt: TGTGCCAGCAGTTTAGGGACATTAGAGCAGCCCCAGCATTTT
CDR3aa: CASSLGTLEQPQHF

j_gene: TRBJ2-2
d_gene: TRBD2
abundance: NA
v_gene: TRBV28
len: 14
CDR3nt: TGTGCCAGCGTGAGCGGGGGGAACACCGGGGAGCTGTTTTTT
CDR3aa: CASVSGGNTGELFF

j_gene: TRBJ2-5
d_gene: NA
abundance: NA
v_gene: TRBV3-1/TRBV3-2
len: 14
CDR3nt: TGTGCCAGCAGCCAAGACGGGAGCCGGGAGACCCAGTACTTC
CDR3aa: CASSQDGSRETQYF

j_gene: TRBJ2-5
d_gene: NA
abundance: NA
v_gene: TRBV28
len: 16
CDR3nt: TGTGCCAGCAGTTTATCCGCCGCGGGACAGCGTCTAACCCAGTACTTC
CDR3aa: CASSLSAAGQRLTQYF

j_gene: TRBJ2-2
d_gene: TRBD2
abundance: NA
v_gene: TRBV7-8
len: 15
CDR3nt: TGTGCCAGCAGACGACTAGCGGCGAACACCGGGGAGCTGTTTTTT
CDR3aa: CASRRLAANTGELFF

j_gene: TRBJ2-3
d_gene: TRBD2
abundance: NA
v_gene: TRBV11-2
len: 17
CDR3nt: TGTGCCAGCAGCTTAGAGAGGCGCGGGAGGGCCAAAGATACGCAGTATTTT
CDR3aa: CASSLERRGRAKDTQYF

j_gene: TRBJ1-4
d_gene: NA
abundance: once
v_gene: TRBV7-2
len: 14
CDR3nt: TGTGCCAGCAGCAGGGACACCCTTAATGAAAAACTGTTTTTT
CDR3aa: CASSRDTLNEKLFF

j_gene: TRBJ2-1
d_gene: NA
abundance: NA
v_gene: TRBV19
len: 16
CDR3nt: TGTGCCAGTAACCGAGCGCCGGGTAACTCCTACAATGAGCAGTTCTTC
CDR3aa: CASNRAPGNSYNEQFF

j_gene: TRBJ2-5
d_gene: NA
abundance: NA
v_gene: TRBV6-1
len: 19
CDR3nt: TGTGCCAGCAGTGCCCGTGTGTTGGCCCTCTCTCGACCGAAAGAGACCCAGTACTTC
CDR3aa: CASSARVLALSRPKETQYF

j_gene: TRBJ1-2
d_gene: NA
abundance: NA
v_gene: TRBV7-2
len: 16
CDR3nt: TGTGCCAGCAGCTCCTTTTCCACGAAGGGACCGTATGGCTACACCTTC
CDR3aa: CASSSFSTKGPYGYTF

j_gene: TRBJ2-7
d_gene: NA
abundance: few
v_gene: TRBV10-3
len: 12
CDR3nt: TGTGCCATCAGGGACACCTCCTACGAGCAGTACTTC
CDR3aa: CAIRDTSYEQYF

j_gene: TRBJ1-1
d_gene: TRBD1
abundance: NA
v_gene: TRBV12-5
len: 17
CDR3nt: TGTGCTAGTGCCAAAACGATTGGGACAGGGAAGGACACTGAAGCTTTCTTT
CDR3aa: CASAKTIGTGKDTEAFF